The clone carrying this T cell receptor (beta chain) was observed once. Produced via immunoSEQ multiplex PCR; TCRdb's table is partial and in-frame only. Of some 300,000 clones in the sample, around 90% were seen once. This entry belongs to a study of blood T cell repertoires in COVID-19. Study as a whole: Sites in the United States, Italy and Spain provided acute and convalescent COVID-19 samples. Sources were T cells, B-cell-depleted T cells, or PBMCs; the material itself was cDNA or gDNA.

V was pared by 6 bases and J by 2 bases, with 6 bases of the junction left unmatched. This CDR3 is 14 amino acids long. Germline V gene sequence: CDR1 MNHEY, CDR2 SMNVEV (reference sequence). The specimen was peripheral blood. The V gene is TRBV27, the J gene TRBJ2-5, with 7 bases identical to TRBD1. This clonotype was sampled from a man younger than 35 with active or convalescent COVID-19. The CDR3 region has the DNA TGTGCCAGCAGAGATAAGGACAGGCAAGAGACCCAGTACTTC. As protein: CASRDKDRQETQYF.